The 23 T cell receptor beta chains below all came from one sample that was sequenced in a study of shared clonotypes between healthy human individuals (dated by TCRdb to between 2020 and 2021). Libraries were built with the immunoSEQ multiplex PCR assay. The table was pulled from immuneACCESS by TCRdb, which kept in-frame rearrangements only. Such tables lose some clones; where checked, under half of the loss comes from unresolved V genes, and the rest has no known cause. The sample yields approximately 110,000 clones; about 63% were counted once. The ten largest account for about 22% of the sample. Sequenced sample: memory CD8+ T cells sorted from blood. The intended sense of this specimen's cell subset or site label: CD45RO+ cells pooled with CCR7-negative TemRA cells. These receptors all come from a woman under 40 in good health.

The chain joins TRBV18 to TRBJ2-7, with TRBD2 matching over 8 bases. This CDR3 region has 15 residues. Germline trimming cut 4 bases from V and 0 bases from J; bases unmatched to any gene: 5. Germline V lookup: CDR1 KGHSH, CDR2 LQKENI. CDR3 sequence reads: CASSRLAGPSYEQYF. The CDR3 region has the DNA TGTGCCAGCTCACGTTTAGCGGGACCCTCCTACGAGCAGTACTTC.

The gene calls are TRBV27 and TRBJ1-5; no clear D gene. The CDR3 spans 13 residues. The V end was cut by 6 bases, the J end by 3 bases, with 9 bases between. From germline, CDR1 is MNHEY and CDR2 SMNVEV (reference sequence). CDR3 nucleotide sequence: TGTGCCAGCAGCCCGGCCCCCAATCAGCCCCAGCATTTT. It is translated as CASSPAPNQPQHF.

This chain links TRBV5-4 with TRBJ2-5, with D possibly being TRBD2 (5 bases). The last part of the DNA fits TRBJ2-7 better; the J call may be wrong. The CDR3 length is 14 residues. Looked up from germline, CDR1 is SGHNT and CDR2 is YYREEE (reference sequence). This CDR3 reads CASSLSGSSYEQYF. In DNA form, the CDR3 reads TGTGCCAGCAGCTTAAGCGGTAGCTCCTACGAGCAGTACTTC.

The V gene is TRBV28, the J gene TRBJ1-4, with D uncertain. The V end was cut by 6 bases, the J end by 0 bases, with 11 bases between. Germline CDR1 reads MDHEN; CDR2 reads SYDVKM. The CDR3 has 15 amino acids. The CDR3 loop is CASRPDRATNEKLFF. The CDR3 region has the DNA TGTGCCAGCAGGCCTGACCGAGCAACTAATGAAAAACTGTTTTTT.

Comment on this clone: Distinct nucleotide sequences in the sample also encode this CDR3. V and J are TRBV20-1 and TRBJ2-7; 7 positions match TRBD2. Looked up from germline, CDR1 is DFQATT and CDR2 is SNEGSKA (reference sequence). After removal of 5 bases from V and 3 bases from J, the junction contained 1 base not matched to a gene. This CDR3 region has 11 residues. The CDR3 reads CSAGLVYEQYF. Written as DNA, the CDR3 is TGCAGTGCTGGACTAGTCTACGAGCAGTACTTC.

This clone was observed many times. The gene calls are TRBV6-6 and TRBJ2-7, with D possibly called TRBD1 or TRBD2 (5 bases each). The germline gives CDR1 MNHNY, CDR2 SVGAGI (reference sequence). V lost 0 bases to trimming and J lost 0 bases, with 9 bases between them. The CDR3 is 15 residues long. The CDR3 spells CASSYSGPYSYEQYF. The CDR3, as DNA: TGTGCCAGCAGTTACTCGGGACCATACTCCTACGAGCAGTACTTC.

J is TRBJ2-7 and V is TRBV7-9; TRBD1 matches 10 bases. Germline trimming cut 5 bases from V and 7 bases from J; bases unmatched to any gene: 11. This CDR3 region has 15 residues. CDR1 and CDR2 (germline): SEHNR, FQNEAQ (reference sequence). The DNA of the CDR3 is TGTGCCAGCAGCCACCGGGACAGGGGAATATGGGAGCAGTACTTC. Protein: CASSHRDRGIWEQYF.

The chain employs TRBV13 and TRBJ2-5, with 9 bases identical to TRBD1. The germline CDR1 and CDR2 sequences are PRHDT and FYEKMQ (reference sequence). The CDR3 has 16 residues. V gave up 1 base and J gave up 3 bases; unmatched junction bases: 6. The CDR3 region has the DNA TGTGCCAGCAGCTTAGAAAGGACAGGGGCTGAAGAGACCCAGTACTTC. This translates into CASSLERTGAEETQYF.

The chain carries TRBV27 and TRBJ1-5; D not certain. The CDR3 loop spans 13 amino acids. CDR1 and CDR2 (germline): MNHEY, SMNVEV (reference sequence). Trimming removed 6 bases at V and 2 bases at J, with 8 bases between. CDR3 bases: TGTGCCAGCAGCCAGGATGGCAATCAGCCCCAGCATTTT. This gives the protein CASSQDGNQPQHF.

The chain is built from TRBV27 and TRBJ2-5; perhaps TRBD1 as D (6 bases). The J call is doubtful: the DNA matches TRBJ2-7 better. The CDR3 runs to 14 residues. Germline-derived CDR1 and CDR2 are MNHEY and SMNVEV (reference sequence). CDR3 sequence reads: CASSITGSSYEQYF. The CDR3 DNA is TGTGCCAGCAGTATTACAGGGAGCTCCTACGAGCAGTACTTC.

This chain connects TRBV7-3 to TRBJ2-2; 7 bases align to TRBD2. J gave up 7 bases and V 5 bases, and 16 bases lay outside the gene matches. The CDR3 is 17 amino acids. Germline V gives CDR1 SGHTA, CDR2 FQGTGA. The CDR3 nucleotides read TGTGCCAGCAGCCAACCCAGAGTCGGCGGGAGCGGCGGGGAGCTGTTTTTT. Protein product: CASSQPRVGGSGGELFF.

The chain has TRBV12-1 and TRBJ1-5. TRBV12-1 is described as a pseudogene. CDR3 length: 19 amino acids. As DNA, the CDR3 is TGTGCCAGCAGCTCAGCCCGACCGGGTGACGGCAGTAGCAATCAGCCCCAGCATTTT. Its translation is CASSSARPGDGSSNQPQHF.

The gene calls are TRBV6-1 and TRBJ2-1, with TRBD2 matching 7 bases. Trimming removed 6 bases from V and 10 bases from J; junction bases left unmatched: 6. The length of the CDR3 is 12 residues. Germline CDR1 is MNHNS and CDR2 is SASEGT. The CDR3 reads CASRQLAYEQFF. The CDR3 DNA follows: TGTGCCAGCAGACAACTAGCGTACGAGCAGTTCTTC.

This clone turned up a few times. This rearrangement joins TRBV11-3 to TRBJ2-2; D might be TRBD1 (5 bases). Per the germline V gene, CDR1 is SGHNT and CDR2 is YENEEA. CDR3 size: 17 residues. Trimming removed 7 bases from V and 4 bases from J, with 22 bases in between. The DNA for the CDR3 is TGTGCCAGCAAACACACCAGGGAAAGAGTCAGCACCGGGGAGCTGTTTTTT. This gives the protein CASKHTRERVSTGELFF.

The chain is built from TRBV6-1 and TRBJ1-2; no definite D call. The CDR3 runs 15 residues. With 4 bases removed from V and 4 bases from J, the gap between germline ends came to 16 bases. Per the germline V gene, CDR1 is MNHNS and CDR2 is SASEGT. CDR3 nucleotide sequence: TGTGCCAGCAGTGGTCGGCAGGAGGGCCTCTATGGCTACACCTTC. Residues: CASSGRQEGLYGYTF.

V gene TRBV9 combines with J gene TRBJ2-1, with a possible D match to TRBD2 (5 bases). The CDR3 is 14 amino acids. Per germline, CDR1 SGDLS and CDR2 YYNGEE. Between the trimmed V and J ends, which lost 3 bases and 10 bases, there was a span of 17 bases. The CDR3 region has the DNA TGTGCCAGCAGCGCCGGTGGGGAGCTTGGGGAGCAGTTCTTC. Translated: CASSAGGELGEQFF. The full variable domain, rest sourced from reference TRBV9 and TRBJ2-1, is DSGVTQTPKHLITATGQRVTLRCSPRSGDLSVYWYQQSLDQGLQFLIQYYNGEERAKGNILERFSAQQFPDLHSELNLSSLELGDSALYFCASSAGGELGEQFFGPGTRLTVL.

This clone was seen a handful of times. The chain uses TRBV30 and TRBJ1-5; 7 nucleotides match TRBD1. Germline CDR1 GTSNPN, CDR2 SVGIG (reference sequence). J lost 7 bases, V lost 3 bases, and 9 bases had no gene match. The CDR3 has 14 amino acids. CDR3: CAWSLTGRHQPQHF. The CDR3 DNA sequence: TGTGCCTGGAGCCTGACAGGGAGGCACCAGCCCCAGCATTTT. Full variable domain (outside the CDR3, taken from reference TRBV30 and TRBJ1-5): SQTIHQWPATLVQPVGSPLSLECTVEGTSNPNLYWYRQAAGRGLQLLFYSVGIGQISSEVPQNLSASRPQDRQFILSSKKLLLSDSGFYLCAWSLTGRHQPQHFGDGTRLSIL.

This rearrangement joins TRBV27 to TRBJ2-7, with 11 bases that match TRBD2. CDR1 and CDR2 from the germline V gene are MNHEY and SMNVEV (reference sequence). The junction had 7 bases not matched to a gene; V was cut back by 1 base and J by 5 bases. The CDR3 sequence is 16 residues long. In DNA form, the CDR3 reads TGTGCCAGCAGTTTATACCCTAGCGGGAGGTCCCACGAGCAGTACTTC. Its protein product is CASSLYPSGRSHEQYF.

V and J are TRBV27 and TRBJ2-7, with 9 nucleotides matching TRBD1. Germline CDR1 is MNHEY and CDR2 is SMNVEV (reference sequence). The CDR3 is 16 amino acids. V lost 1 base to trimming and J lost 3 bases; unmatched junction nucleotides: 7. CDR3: CASSLFPRDRVYEQYF. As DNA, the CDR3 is TGTGCCAGCAGTTTATTCCCCCGGGACAGGGTCTACGAGCAGTACTTC.

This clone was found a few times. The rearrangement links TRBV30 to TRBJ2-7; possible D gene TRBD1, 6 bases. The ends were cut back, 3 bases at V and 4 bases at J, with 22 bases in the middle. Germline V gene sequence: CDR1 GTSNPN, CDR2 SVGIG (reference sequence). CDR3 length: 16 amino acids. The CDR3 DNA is TGTGCCTGGAGCGGCTCCGGGACACACCACACATACGAGCAGTACTTC. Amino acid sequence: CAWSGSGTHHTYEQYF. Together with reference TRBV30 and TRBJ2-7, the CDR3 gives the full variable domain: SQTIHQWPATLVQPVGSPLSLECTVEGTSNPNLYWYRQAAGRGLQLLFYSVGIGQISSEVPQNLSASRPQDRQFILSSKKLLLSDSGFYLCAWSGSGTHHTYEQYFGPGTRLTVT.

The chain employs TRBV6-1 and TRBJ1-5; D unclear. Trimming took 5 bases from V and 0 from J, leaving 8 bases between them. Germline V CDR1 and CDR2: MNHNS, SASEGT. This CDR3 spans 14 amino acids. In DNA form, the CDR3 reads TGTGCCAGCAGTCCATACAGTAGCAATCAGCCCCAGCATTTT. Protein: CASSPYSSNQPQHF.

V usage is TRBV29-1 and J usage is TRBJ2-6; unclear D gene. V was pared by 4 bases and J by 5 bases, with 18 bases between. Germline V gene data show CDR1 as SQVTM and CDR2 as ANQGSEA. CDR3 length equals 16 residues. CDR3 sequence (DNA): TGCAGCGTTGGTGTGGAACTACAAAGTCGGGCCAACGTCCTGACTTTC. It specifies CSVGVELQSRANVLTF.

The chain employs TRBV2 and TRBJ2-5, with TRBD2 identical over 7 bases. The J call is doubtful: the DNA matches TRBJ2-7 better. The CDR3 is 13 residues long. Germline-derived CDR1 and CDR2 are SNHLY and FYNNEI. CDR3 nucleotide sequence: TGTGCCATCACCGGACTAGACTCCTACGAGCAGTACTTC. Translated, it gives CAITGLDSYEQYF.